The source of this T cell receptor (beta chain) is a study of early T cells in non-severe SARS-CoV-2 infection. TCRdb re-analysed the 5' RACE reads in MiXCR, keeping a single row per CDR3 protein. The data show about 77,000 distinct CDR3 sequences, around 12% seen once. Trimming shortened V by 7 bases and J by 4 bases, and 13 bases separated the two germline ends. Germline V CDR1 and CDR2: SQVTM, ANQGSEA. The CDR3 totals 13 residues. Worth noting for this clonotype: The antigen is not known.

Study observations and caveats: Using VDJdb, the matching emphasized anti-spike CD8 responses while missing private and CD4 specificities.

The specimen was whole blood, collected at baseline. The rearrangement joins TRBV29-1 to TRBJ1-4; D remains ambiguous. The origin of this receptor is an adult who was a healthcare worker with PCR-confirmed SARS-CoV-2 infection or an uninfected control (not recorded which). The donor label of this sample is uncertain. This chain's CDR3 is CSATLLLNEKLFF. The CDR3 DNA is TGCAGCGCTACACTCCTCCTTAATGAAAAACTGTTTTTT.